Each of the 7 T cell receptor beta chains below was sequenced from the same sample in a study of T cell repertoires in cytomegalovirus infection. TCRdb reprocessed the reads with MiXCR, giving one entry per CDR3 protein. The sample lists 800,000 to 950,000 distinct CDR3 sequences, approximately 30% occurring once. These receptors are not linked to any known antigen. Sample: cultured CD8+ T cells from PBMCs, taken from culture after CMV antigen stimulation. The receptors originated from a human donor in good health (CMV status not recorded). Some clones in this sample may be carry-over from other donors' samples.

This clonotype was detected a few times. The rearrangement links TRBV6-2 or TRBV6-3 to TRBJ2-5; 9 positions match TRBD1. The CDR3 is 15 residues long. The trim removed 5 bases at V and 4 bases at J, leaving 8 bases unmatched. From germline, CDR1 is MNHEY and CDR2 SVGEGT. DNA for the CDR3: TGTGCCAGCAGTCATCGGGACAGGGTAGGAGAGACCCAGTACTTC. As protein: CASSHRDRVGETQYF.

This clonotype was found a few times. This sequence joins TRBV7-9 and TRBJ1-5; no clear D gene. The CDR3 is made up of 11 amino acids. CDR1 is SEHNR and CDR2 is FQNEAQ in the germline V gene (reference sequence). Between the trimmed V and J ends, which lost 2 bases and 9 bases, there was a span of 5 bases. The CDR3 nucleotides read TGTGCCAGCAGCTTAACTGGGCCCCAGCATTTT. Translating gives CASSLTGPQHF.

This clonotype showed up just a few times. This chain connects TRBV6-2 or TRBV6-3 to TRBJ1-1; the D is unclear. V dropped 2 bases and J dropped 7 bases, with 11 bases sitting between them. The CDR3 contains 13 residues. CDR1 is MNHEY and CDR2 is SVGEGT in the germline V gene. The DNA of the CDR3 is TGTGCCAGCAGTTACACGGAGTTGCTTGAAGCTTTCTTT. It specifies CASSYTELLEAFF.

This clonotype has more than one count but fewer than ten. The chain joins TRBV7-2 to TRBJ1-2; 10 positions agree with TRBD1. The germline CDR1 and CDR2 sequences are SGHTA and FQGNSA. V was clipped by 1 base and J by 4 bases; unmatched bases: 6. This CDR3 spans 16 amino acids. In nucleotides, the CDR3 is TGTGCCAGCAGCTTAGGACAGGGGGCAGTTTTCTATGGCTACACCTTC. Protein product: CASSLGQGAVFYGYTF.

V is TRBV6-5 and J is TRBJ2-3; D not certain. The germline V gene encodes CDR1 MNHEY and CDR2 SVGAGI. CDR3 length: 13 residues. The ends were cut back, 2 bases at V and 2 bases at J, with 5 bases in the middle. This CDR3 is CASSYDFTDTQYF. The CDR3 region has the DNA TGTGCCAGCAGTTACGACTTCACAGATACGCAGTATTTT.

V and J are TRBV6-5 and TRBJ1-2; maybe TRBD1 (6 bases). In germline, CDR1 is MNHEY, CDR2 SVGAGI. The CDR3 runs 15 residues. Trimming took 7 bases from V and 4 from J, leaving 19 bases between them. CDR3 sequence (DNA): TGTGCCAGCACCCCGCTATGGGGGCAGTCCTATGGCTACACCTTC. This encodes CASTPLWGQSYGYTF.

Only a few counts were recorded for this clonotype. The chain combines TRBV4-1 with TRBJ2-7; tentatively, D is TRBD1 (6 bases). Germline CDR1 reads MGHRA; CDR2 reads YSYEKL. The CDR3 has 19 residues. V was shortened by 3 bases and J by 9 bases, with 33 bases between the two germline ends. The CDR3 bases are TGCGCCAGCAGCCACCCCAAAACGGAACACAGGGAAATAGTGGCGGGGCAGTACGTC. Amino acids: CASSHPKTEHREIVAGQYV.